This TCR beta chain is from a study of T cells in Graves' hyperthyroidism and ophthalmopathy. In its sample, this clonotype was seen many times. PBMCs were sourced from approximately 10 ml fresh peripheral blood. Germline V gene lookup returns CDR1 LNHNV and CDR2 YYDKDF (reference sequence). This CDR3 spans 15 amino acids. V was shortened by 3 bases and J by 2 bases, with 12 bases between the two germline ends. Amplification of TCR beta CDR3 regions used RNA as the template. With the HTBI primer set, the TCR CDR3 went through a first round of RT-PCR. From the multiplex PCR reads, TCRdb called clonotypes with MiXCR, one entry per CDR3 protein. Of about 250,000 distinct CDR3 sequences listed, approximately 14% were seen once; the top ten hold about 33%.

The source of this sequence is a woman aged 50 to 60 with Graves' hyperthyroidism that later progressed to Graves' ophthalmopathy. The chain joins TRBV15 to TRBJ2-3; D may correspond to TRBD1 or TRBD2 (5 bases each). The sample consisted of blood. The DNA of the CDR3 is TGTGCCACCAGCAGGCGGACGGGACCCACAGATACGCAGTATTTT. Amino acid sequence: CATSRRTGPTDTQYF.